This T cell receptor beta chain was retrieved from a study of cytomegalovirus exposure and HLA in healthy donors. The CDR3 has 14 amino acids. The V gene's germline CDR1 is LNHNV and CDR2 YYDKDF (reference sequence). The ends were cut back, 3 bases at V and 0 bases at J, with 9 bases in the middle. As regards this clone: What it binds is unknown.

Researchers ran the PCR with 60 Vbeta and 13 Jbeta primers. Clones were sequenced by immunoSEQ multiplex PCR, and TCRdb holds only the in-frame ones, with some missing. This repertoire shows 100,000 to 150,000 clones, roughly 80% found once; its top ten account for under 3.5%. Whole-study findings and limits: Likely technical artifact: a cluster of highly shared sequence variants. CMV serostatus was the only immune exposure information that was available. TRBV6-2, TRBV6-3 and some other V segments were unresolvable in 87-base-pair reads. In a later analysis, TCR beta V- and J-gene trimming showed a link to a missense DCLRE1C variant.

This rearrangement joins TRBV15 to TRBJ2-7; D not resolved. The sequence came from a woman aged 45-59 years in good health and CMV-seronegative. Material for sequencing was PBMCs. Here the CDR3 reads CATSRTRSSYEQYF. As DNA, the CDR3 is TGTGCCACCAGCAGGACGCGGAGCTCCTACGAGCAGTACTTC.